This record looks at one TCR beta chain sequence and its context. This clone is characterized as medium-sized (0.01 to 0.1%). Its binding antigen is unknown. Base qualities are not at hand, and no much larger clone is one base apart. Other DNA variants within this sample encode the same CDR3. The immunoSEQ Assay, a bias-controlled multiplex PCR, was used to amplify TCRbeta CDR3 regions from genomic DNA. The authors processed their data as follows. Nucleated cell counts per sample were estimated from amplification of reference gene primers within the assay. Sequence reads were collapsed and filtered to measure the absolute abundance of every unique TCRbeta CDR3 rearrangement. For each sample, productive Simpson clonality was calculated as the square root of Simpson's diversity index over productive rearrangements. TCRdb retrieved this table from immuneACCESS and kept in-frame rearrangements only. Not all clones are present; in checked studies, unresolved V genes account for under half, and no reason is known for the remainder. Clone size and V and J calls were adopted from that table, with D and trimming inferred from the DNA. This sample has some 70,000 clones in its table, and around 87% of those were observed once. The ten largest clones capture more than 7.5% of the sample.

This specimen belongs to a study of blood T cell repertoires in COVID-19 (dated by TCRdb to between 2020 and 2021). About the investigation overall: Samples covering the acute and convalescent phases of COVID-19 were provided by collaborators in the United States, Italy and Spain. The prospective study material was composed of cDNA or gDNA derived from T cells, B-cell-depleted T cells, or PBMCs. Deeply sampled blood TCRbeta repertoires from subjects exposed to, actively infected with, or recovered from COVID-19 were included in the dataset. The repertoires were released in a freely available public database intended as a resource for research on the immune response to SARS-CoV-2. Samples were obtained from the ongoing ImmuneRACE study (first 160 participants) and from about 1,300 subjects provided by 6 global collaborators. Sample metadata almost always included a de-identified subject ID, COVID-19 status, age in years and sex. Where available, HLA class I and class II types were taken from metadata supplied by the sample provider and were not determined by assay-based typing.

General findings and caveats noted by the study authors: The quantity of clinical and demographic metadata differed by source and by participant and was supplied without curation.

Spanning cysteine to phenylalanine, the CDR3 consists of 12 amino acids. Only the CDR3 part of the read is kept: 36 bases, read in frame from the first base. Unmatched junction bases come to 4, with V trimmed by 6 bases and J by 8 bases. CDR1 and CDR2, per the germline V gene, are MNHEY and SVGAGI. Each collaborating institution followed its own protocols to collect whole blood in K2EDTA tubes. Collaborator samples were shipped for TCRbeta analysis as frozen whole blood, isolated PBMCs, or DNA extracted from either sample type. The rearrangement joined TRBV6-5 to TRBJ1-1, with TRBD1 identical over 9 junction bases. The sequenced sample consisted of peripheral blood. This receptor was identified in a man in his forties or fifties with active COVID-19. The CDR3 has the sequence CASSRGQGEAFF. The nucleotide sequence reads TGTGCCAGCAGCCGCGGACAGGGGGAAGCTTTCTTT.